The 21 T cell receptor beta chains below all came from one sample that was sequenced in a study of post-analysis software for immune sequencing data (dated by TCRdb to between 2015 and 2016). Broader findings and caveats from the paper: Patients showed significantly higher frequencies than controls for several TRBV segments, among them TRBV5-6, TRBV5-1 and TRBV20-1.

Their antigens are not known. The library was prepared using PCR. The sequencing machine was an Illumina HiSeq 2500. To reduce PCR and sequencing biases, unique molecular identifiers were incorporated into the TCR beta cDNA libraries. The raw public data were reprocessed by TCRdb itself: fastp quality trimming at Q25, MiXCR clonotype calling, in-frame beta chains only. Every CDR3 protein is listed once, alongside the most common genes and DNA of its rows. The sample includes roughly 700,000 distinct CDR3 sequences, with 25% to 30% observed a single time. The ten largest clones take up around 0.56% of the sample. Sequencing input: blood. Receptor source: a girl under 18 with multiple sclerosis.

This chain joins TRBV12-3 or TRBV12-4 and TRBJ2-1, with 10 nucleotides matching TRBD2. The CDR3 is made up of 16 amino acids. J lost 10 bases, V lost 5 bases, and 14 bases had no gene match. The CDR3 protein is CASSPGPAGGRNEQFF. The CDR3 DNA sequence: TGTGCCAGCAGTCCCGGACCAGCGGGAGGGCGAAACGAGCAGTTCTTC.

V is TRBV20-1 and J is TRBJ1-1; unclear D gene. The CDR3 consists of 12 residues. V was pared by 7 bases and J by 7 bases, with 16 bases between. Germline V CDR1 and CDR2: DFQATT, SNEGSKA (reference sequence). The CDR3 sequence is CSVPKTRFEAFF. The CDR3 DNA reads as TGCAGTGTCCCAAAGACCAGATTTGAAGCTTTCTTT.

This clonotype appeared many times. The chain employs TRBV7-9 and TRBJ2-3; 7 bases agree with TRBD2. Germline-derived CDR1 and CDR2 are SEHNR and FQNEAQ (reference sequence). The CDR3 extends over 14 amino acids. The junction had 0 bases not matched to a gene; V was cut back by 3 bases and J by 0 bases. The CDR3 coding sequence is TGTGCCAGCAGCTTGACTAGCAGCACAGATACGCAGTATTTT. Protein: CASSLTSSTDTQYF.

This chain links TRBV20-1 with TRBJ1-5; weak D call: TRBD1 (5 bases). The CDR3 runs 15 residues. Germline assignment: CDR1 DFQATT and CDR2 SNEGSKA (reference sequence). Trimming left V 1 base short and J 4 bases short, with 14 bases between. The CDR3 DNA sequence: TGCAGTGCTAGAGTGGGCGTACGGGGGAATCAGCCCCAGCATTTT. Translation: CSARVGVRGNQPQHF.

As to this clonotype: A read error may be the cause here, since a much bigger clone is one base away. The J gene is TRBJ1-2, the V gene TRBV12-3 or TRBV12-4; D gene ambiguous. The CDR3 covers 13 residues. The CDR3 here is CTSSAEANYGYTF. As DNA, the CDR3 is TGTACCAGCAGTGCGGAGGCTAACTATGGCTACACCTTC.

A single count supports this clonotype. The gene calls are TRBV7-9 and TRBJ2-1, with TRBD2 matching 11 bases. CDR1 is SEHNR and CDR2 is FQNEAQ in the germline V gene (reference sequence). V shed 5 bases, J shed 5 bases, and the junction held 11 bases outside the gene matches. The length of the CDR3 is 17 residues. CDR3 residues: CASSPRASGRLNNEQFF. The CDR3 region has the DNA TGTGCCAGCAGCCCTCGGGCTAGCGGGAGGTTAAACAATGAGCAGTTCTTC.

This chain links TRBV6-5 with TRBJ1-1; D unclear. This CDR3 is 15 amino acids long. Germline V lookup: CDR1 MNHEY, CDR2 SVGAGI. Trimming removed 0 bases at V and 2 bases at J, with 10 bases between. Written as DNA, the CDR3 is TGTGCCAGCAGTTACTCTCGACTGATCAACACTGAAGCTTTCTTT. As protein: CASSYSRLINTEAFF.

The chain combines TRBV29-1 with TRBJ2-4, with D possibly being TRBD1 (5 bases). The CDR3 has 12 amino acids. Trimming took off 7 bases at V and 7 bases at J, with 14 bases between the two ends. CDR1 and CDR2 (germline): SQVTM, ANQGSEA. CDR3 loop: CSAVGLSNIQYF. CDR3 sequence (DNA): TGCAGCGCCGTGGGGCTCTCGAACATTCAGTACTTC.

The V and J genes are TRBV7-2 and TRBJ1-5; maybe TRBD1 (5 bases). Trimming shortened V by 3 bases and J by 0 bases, and 9 bases separated the two germline ends. The CDR3 sequence is 15 residues long. CDR1 and CDR2 from the germline V gene are SGHTA and FQGNSA. The CDR3 loop is CASSFGGGSNQPQHF. The CDR3 nucleotides are TGTGCCAGCAGCTTCGGGGGTGGTAGCAATCAGCCCCAGCATTTT.

This clonotype was counted many times. The chain recombines TRBV4-2 with TRBJ2-3; D is unclear. There are 15 residues in the CDR3. V was cut by 1 base and J by 0 bases, with 8 bases left in between. In germline, CDR1 is LGHNA, CDR2 YNFKEQ. CDR3 region: CASSQVQLSTDTQYF. CDR3 nucleotides: TGTGCCAGCAGCCAAGTACAGCTTAGCACAGATACGCAGTATTTT.

The table lists this clonotype with a few counts. The chain is built from TRBV24-1 and TRBJ2-1; the D gene is possibly TRBD1 (6 bases). CDR3 length: 15 residues. Trimming left V 3 bases short and J 9 bases short, with 17 bases between. The germline gives CDR1 KGHDR, CDR2 SFDVKD. Here the CDR3 reads CATSDLGTLSGEQFF. CDR3 sequence (DNA): TGTGCCACCAGTGATCTCGGGACATTGAGCGGTGAGCAGTTCTTC.

CDR3 DNA: TGTGCCAGCAGCTTAAAGCCCGGAGCAGGGAACACCGGGGAGCTGTTTTTT. It codes for CASSLKPGAGNTGELFF. V usage is TRBV7-9 and J usage is TRBJ2-2; no clear D. CDR3 size: 17 residues. Per the germline V gene, CDR1 is SEHNR and CDR2 is FQNEAQ (reference sequence). V was pared by 2 bases and J by 1 base, with 14 bases between. Supplemented by reference TRBV7-9 and TRBJ2-2, the full variable domain reads DTGVSQNPRHKITKRGQNVTFRCDPISEHNRLYWYRQTLGQGPEFLTYFQNEAQLEKSRLLSDRFSAERPKGSFSTLEIQRTEQGDSAMYLCASSLKPGAGNTGELFFGEGSRLTVL.

In this sample, this clonotype turned up a few times. The CDR3 loop is CASSPSGTENQPQHF. For the CDR3, the DNA is TGCGCCAGCAGTCCCTCCGGGACGGAGAATCAGCCCCAGCATTTT. This chain links TRBV4-3 with TRBJ1-5; D may be TRBD1 (5 bases). Germline CDR1 reads LGHNA; CDR2 reads YSLEER. Deletions cut 6 bases from V and 4 bases from J, with 16 bases between. This CDR3 has 15 amino acids.

This clonotype was seen only a few times. This sequence joins TRBV20-1 and TRBJ1-5; possible D gene TRBD1, 6 bases. The V end lost 3 bases, the J end lost 3 bases, and 15 bases lay between the germline ends. The germline V gene encodes CDR1 DFQATT and CDR2 SNEGSKA (reference sequence). The CDR3 length is 15 residues. The CDR3 loop reads CSASPYTGANQPQHF. The CDR3, as DNA: TGCAGTGCTAGCCCCTATACGGGGGCCAATCAGCCCCAGCATTTT.

The rearrangement uses TRBV7-9 and TRBJ2-7; the D gene could be TRBD1 or TRBD2 (5 bases each). V lost 5 bases, J lost 2 bases, and 16 bases lay in between. CDR1 SEHNR and CDR2 FQNEAQ come from the germline V gene (reference sequence). This CDR3 has 15 residues. The chain's CDR3 is CASSRTSGNPYEQYF. The CDR3 DNA follows: TGTGCCAGCAGCCGGACATCCGGGAACCCCTACGAGCAGTACTTC.

For this clonotype: Since a much larger clone is just one base distant, this may be a read error. V usage is TRBV29-1 and J usage is TRBJ2-7, with 10 bases matching TRBD1. Germline CDR1 SQVTM, CDR2 ANQGSEA. This CDR3 has 15 amino acids. CDR3 nucleotide sequence: TGCAGCGTTGAACTTCGGACAGGGGGTCCCTACGAGCAGTGCTTC. It encodes CSVELRTGGPYEQCF.

This clonotype was counted a few times. V usage is TRBV28 and J usage is TRBJ1-5; D not certain. The germline CDR1 and CDR2 sequences are MDHEN and SYDVKM. Trimming left V 5 bases short and J 0 bases short, with 11 bases between. The CDR3 consists of 15 residues. This chain's CDR3 is CASSPPGYSNQPQHF. In DNA, the CDR3 is TGTGCCAGCAGTCCCCCGGGGTATAGCAATCAGCCCCAGCATTTT.

This clonotype turned up a few times. The chain couples TRBV6-1 to TRBJ1-5; unclear D gene. This CDR3 region has 15 residues. The V end lost 3 bases, the J end lost 0 bases, and 9 bases lay between the germline ends. Germline V gene data show CDR1 as MNHNS and CDR2 as SASEGT. The CDR3 sequence: CASSESRLSNQPQHF. CDR3 DNA: TGTGCCAGCAGTGAGTCAAGACTTAGCAATCAGCCCCAGCATTTT.

This clonotype was counted only a few times. The V and J genes are TRBV6-2 or TRBV6-3 and TRBJ2-1; 8 nucleotides align to TRBD2. The CDR3 sequence is 16 residues long. Losses at the gene ends were 2 bases for V and 8 bases for J; bases not matched to a gene: 11. Germline loops: CDR1 MNHEY, CDR2 SVGEGT. DNA of the CDR3: TGTGCCAGCAGTTACCTACTAGCGGTCCTTGGCGATGAGCAGTTCTTC. Translation gives CASSYLLAVLGDEQFF.

The genes are TRBV7-9 and TRBJ2-1, with 7 bases identical to TRBD2. Trimming removed 1 base from V and 7 bases from J; junction bases left unmatched: 7. The CDR3 is 15 amino acids. The germline V gene has CDR1 SEHNR and CDR2 FQNEAQ (reference sequence). CDR3 sequence reads: CASSLGEGWKNEQFF. The CDR3 DNA follows: TGTGCCAGCAGCTTAGGGGAGGGGTGGAAAAATGAGCAGTTCTTC.

The rearrangement links TRBV10-3 to TRBJ2-4, with D unclear. The J call is doubtful: the DNA matches TRBJ2-5 better. Germline loops: CDR1 ENHRY, CDR2 SYGVKD. There are 15 residues in the CDR3. The CDR3 bases are TGTGCCATCAGTGGATTGGACGGAAAACAAGAGACCCAGTACTTC. Protein: CAISGLDGKQETQYF.